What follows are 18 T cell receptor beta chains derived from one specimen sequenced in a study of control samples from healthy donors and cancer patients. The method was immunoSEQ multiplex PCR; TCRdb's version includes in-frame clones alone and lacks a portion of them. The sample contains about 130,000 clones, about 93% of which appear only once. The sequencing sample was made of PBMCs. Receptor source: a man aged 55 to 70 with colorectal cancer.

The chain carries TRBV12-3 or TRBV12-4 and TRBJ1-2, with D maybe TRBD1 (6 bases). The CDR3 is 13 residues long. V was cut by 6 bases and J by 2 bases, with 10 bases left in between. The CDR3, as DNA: TGTGCCAGCAGCAAAGGGGGGAACTATGGCTACACCTTC. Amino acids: CASSKGGNYGYTF.

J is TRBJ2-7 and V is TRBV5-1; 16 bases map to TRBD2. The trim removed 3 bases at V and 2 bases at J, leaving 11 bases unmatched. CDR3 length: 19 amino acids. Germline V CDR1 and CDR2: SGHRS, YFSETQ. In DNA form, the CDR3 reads TGCGCCAGCAGCTCGGGACTAGCGGGGGGGCCTTCGGGTCCCTACGAGCAGTACTTC. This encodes CASSSGLAGGPSGPYEQYF.

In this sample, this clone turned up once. CDR3 nucleotide sequence: TGTGCCAGCAGCCCCTCCTCCTACGAGCAGTACTTC. This codes for CASSPSSYEQYF. The chain links TRBV9 to TRBJ2-7; D remains ambiguous. V lost 4 bases to trimming and J lost 0 bases, with 5 bases between them. Germline V CDR1 and CDR2: SGDLS, YYNGEE. This CDR3 is built from 12 residues.

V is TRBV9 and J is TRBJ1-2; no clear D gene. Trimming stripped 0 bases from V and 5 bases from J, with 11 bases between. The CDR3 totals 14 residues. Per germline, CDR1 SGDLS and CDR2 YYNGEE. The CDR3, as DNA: TGTGCCAGCAGCGTAGGGACCGAGTCTTATGGCTACACCTTC. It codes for CASSVGTESYGYTF. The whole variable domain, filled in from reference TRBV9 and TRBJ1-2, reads DSGVTQTPKHLITATGQRVTLRCSPRSGDLSVYWYQQSLDQGLQFLIQYYNGEERAKGNILERFSAQQFPDLHSELNLSSLELGDSALYFCASSVGTESYGYTFGSGTRLTVV.

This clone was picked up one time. The CDR3, as DNA: TGTGCCAGCTCCCTTCGGACAGGGATCTTGGAGACCCAGTACTTC. It codes for CASSLRTGILETQYF. V is TRBV18 and J is TRBJ2-5, with 8 positions matching TRBD1. Unmatched junction bases numbered 11, after V lost 6 bases and J lost 5 bases. Looked up from germline, CDR1 is KGHSH and CDR2 is LQKENI. The CDR3 covers 15 residues.

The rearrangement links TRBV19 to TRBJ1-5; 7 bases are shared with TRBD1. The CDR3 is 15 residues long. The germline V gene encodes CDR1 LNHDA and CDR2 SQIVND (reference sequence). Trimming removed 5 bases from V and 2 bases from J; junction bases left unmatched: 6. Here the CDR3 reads CASSYTGEGNQPQHF. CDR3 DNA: TGTGCCAGTAGTTATACAGGGGAAGGCAATCAGCCCCAGCATTTT.

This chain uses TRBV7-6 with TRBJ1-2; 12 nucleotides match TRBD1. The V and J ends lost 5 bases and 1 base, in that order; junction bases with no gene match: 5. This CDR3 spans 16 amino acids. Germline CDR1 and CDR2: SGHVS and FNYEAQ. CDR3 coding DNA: TGTGCCAGCAGCCCGGGGACAGGGGGCGTTAACTATGGCTACACCTTC. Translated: CASSPGTGGVNYGYTF. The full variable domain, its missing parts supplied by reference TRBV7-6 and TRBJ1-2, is GAGVSQSPRYKVTKRGQDVALRCDPISGHVSLYWYRQALGQGPEFLTYFNYEAQQDKSGLPNDRFSAERPEGSISTLTIQRTEQRDSAMYRCASSPGTGGVNYGYTFGSGTRLTVV.

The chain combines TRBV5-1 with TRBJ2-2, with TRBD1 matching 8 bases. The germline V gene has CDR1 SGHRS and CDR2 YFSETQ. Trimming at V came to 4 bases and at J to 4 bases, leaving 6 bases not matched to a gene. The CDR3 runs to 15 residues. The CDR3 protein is CASSAGQEITGELFF. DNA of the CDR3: TGCGCCAGCAGCGCGGGACAGGAGATCACCGGGGAGCTGTTTTTT.

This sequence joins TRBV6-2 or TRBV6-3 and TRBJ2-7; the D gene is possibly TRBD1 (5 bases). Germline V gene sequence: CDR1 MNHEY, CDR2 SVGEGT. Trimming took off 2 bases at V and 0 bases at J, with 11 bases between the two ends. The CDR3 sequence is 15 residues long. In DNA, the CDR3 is TGTGCCAGCAGTTACGTCACAGGACCCTCCTACGAGCAGTACTTC. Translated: CASSYVTGPSYEQYF.

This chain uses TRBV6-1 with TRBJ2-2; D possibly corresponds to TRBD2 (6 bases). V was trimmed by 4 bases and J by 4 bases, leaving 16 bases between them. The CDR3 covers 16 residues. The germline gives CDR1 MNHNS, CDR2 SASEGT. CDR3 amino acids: CASSARDSRGTGELFF. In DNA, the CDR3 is TGTGCCAGCAGTGCTCGGGACTCCCGGGGCACCGGGGAGCTGTTTTTT.

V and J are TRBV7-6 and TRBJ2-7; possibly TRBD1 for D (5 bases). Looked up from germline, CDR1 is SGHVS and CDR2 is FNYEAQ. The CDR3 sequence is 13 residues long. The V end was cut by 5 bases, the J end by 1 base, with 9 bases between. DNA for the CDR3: TGTGCCAGCAGCCTGGACATTTCCTACGAGCAGTACTTC. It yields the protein CASSLDISYEQYF.

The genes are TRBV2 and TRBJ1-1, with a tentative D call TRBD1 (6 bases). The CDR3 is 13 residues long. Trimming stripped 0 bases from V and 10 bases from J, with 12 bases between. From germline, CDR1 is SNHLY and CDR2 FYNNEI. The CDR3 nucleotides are TGTGCCAGCAGTGAAGCTGGGACATCTCGAGCTTTCTTT. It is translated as CASSEAGTSRAFF.

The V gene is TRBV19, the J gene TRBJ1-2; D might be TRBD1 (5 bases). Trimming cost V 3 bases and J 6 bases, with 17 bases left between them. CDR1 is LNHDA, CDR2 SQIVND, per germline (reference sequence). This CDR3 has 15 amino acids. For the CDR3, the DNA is TGTGCCAGTAGTATGGGCCGCGCGGGGGGGAATGGCTACACCTTC. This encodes CASSMGRAGGNGYTF.

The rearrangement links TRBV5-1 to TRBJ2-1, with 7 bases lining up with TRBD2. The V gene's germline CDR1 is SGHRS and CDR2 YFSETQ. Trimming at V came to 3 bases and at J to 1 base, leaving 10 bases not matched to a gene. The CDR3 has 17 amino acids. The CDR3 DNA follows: TGCGCCAGCAGCTGGCGGACCAGGACTAGTTCCTACAATGAGCAGTTCTTC. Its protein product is CASSWRTRTSSYNEQFF.

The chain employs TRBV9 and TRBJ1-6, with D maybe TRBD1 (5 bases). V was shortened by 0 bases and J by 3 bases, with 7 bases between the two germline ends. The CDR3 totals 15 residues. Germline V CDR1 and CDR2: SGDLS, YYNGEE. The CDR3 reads CASSVGDSYNSPLHF. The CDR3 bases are TGTGCCAGCAGCGTAGGAGACAGCTATAATTCACCCCTCCACTTT. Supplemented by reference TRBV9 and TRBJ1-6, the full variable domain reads DSGVTQTPKHLITATGQRVTLRCSPRSGDLSVYWYQQSLDQGLQFLIQYYNGEERAKGNILERFSAQQFPDLHSELNLSSLELGDSALYFCASSVGDSYNSPLHFGNGTRLTVT.

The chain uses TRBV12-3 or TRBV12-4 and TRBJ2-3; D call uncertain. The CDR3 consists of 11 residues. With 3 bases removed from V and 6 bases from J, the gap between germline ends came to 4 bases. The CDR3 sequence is CASSLVDTQYF. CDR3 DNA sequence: TGTGCCAGCAGTTTGGTGGATACGCAGTATTTT.

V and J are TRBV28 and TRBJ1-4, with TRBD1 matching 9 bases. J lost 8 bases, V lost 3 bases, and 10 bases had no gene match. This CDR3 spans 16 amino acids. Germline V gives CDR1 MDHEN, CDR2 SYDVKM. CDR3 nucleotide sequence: TGTGCCAGCAGTTTCGTTGACAGGGGGGGAAGCGAAAAACTGTTTTTT. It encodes CASSFVDRGGSEKLFF.

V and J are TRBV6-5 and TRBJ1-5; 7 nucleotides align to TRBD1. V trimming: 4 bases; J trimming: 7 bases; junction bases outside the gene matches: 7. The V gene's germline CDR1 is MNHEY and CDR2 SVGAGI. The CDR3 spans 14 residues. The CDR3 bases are TGTGCCAGCAGTTCACAGGGGAGGGAACAGCCCCAGCATTTT. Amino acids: CASSSQGREQPQHF.